Presented here are 22 T cell receptor beta chains from one specimen sequenced in a study of T cell repertoires in cytomegalovirus infection. TCRdb independently ran MiXCR on the reads; one entry per CDR3 protein. The repertoire holds about 120,000 distinct CDR3 sequences, with under 35% as singletons. Their antigen targets remain unknown. Sequences were derived from CD8+ T cells from cultured PBMCs, sampled from culture after CMV antigen stimulation. The receptors stem from a human donor in good health (CMV status not recorded). Some clones in this sample may be carry-over from other donors' samples.

The chain joins TRBV7-9 to TRBJ1-3; D gene unclear. V lost 2 bases to trimming and J lost 0 bases, with 11 bases between them. This CDR3 has 16 residues. In germline, CDR1 is SEHNR, CDR2 FQNEAQ (reference sequence). The CDR3 region is CASSLLSGASGNTIYF. CDR3 sequence (DNA): TGTGCCAGCAGCTTATTGTCGGGTGCCTCTGGAAACACCATATATTTT.

This clonotype was counted a few times. V is TRBV6-2 or TRBV6-3 and J is TRBJ1-1; the D gene is possibly TRBD1 (6 bases). The CDR3 consists of 13 residues. Looked up from germline, CDR1 is MNHEY and CDR2 is SVGEGT. Trimming pared 6 bases from V and 0 bases from J, leaving 8 bases between. The CDR3 nucleotides read TGTGCCAGCAGGGACAGCCTGAACACTGAAGCTTTCTTT. Its translation: CASRDSLNTEAFF.

The CDR3 protein is CASSIVVGREETQYF. CDR3 nucleotides: TGTGCCAGTAGTATCGTAGTCGGCAGAGAAGAGACCCAGTACTTC. V usage is TRBV19 and J usage is TRBJ2-5; D is uncertain. Looked up from germline, CDR1 is LNHDA and CDR2 is SQIVND (reference sequence). This CDR3 is built from 15 residues. Deletions cut 3 bases from V and 3 bases from J, with 14 bases between.

This chain links TRBV9 with TRBJ1-6, with D uncertain. This CDR3 has 13 residues. Germline V CDR1 and CDR2: SGDLS, YYNGEE. The V end lost 5 bases, the J end lost 0 bases, and 3 bases lay between the germline ends. CDR3 sequence reads: CASRSSYNSPLHF. The DNA for the CDR3 is TGTGCCAGCAGGAGCTCCTATAATTCACCCCTCCACTTT.

This clonotype was picked up many times. CDR3 nucleotide sequence: TGTGCCAGCAGTTACTCTAGGGAGGGGGACACTGAAGCTTTCTTT. Protein product: CASSYSREGDTEAFF. The rearrangement links TRBV28 to TRBJ1-1; perhaps TRBD1 as D (6 bases). V gave up 4 bases and J gave up 3 bases, with 15 bases separating them. Germline V gives CDR1 MDHEN, CDR2 SYDVKM. This CDR3 has 15 amino acids.

This clonotype has more than one count but fewer than ten. The CDR3 spells CASSLGTGPITDTQYF. The CDR3, as DNA: TGTGCCAGCAGCTTGGGGACGGGACCTATTACAGATACGCAGTATTTT. This sequence joins TRBV5-8 and TRBJ2-3; either TRBD1 or TRBD2 may supply D (5 bases each). There are 16 residues in the CDR3. Trimming took 0 bases from V and 3 from J, leaving 14 bases between them. Looked up from germline, CDR1 is SGHTS and CDR2 is YDEGEE.

This clonotype was recorded a few times. The chain is built from TRBV19 and TRBJ1-2, with D possibly TRBD1 on 6 matching bases. V was cut by 1 base and J by 6 bases, with 12 bases left in between. The CDR3 is 14 amino acids. In germline, CDR1 is LNHDA, CDR2 SQIVND (reference sequence). For the CDR3, the DNA is TGTGCCAGTAGTATAGGGACAGCTGCTGATGGCTACACCTTC. Amino acid sequence: CASSIGTAADGYTF.

This clonotype was seen ten or more times. The gene calls are TRBV27 and TRBJ1-5; D ambiguous. CDR1 and CDR2 (germline): MNHEY, SMNVEV (reference sequence). V was pared by 4 bases and J by 7 bases, with 8 bases between. This CDR3 comprises 12 residues. The CDR3: CASSSTGQPQHF. CDR3 bases: TGTGCCAGCAGTTCGACCGGACAGCCCCAGCATTTT.

This clonotype was seen only a few times. The genes are TRBV7-9 and TRBJ2-3, with D possibly TRBD2 on 6 matching bases. The germline gives CDR1 SEHNR, CDR2 FQNEAQ (reference sequence). The CDR3 is 15 residues long. V dropped 4 bases and J dropped 1 base, with 12 bases sitting between them. CDR3 nucleotides: TGTGCCAGCAGCTCGGGAGTCTTGGGCACAGATACGCAGTATTTT. Amino acid sequence: CASSSGVLGTDTQYF. The full variable domain, its missing parts supplied by reference TRBV7-9 and TRBJ2-3, is DTGVSQNPRHKITKRGQNVTFRCDPISEHNRLYWYRQTLGQGPEFLTYFQNEAQLEKSRLLSDRFSAERPKGSFSTLEIQRTEQGDSAMYLCASSSGVLGTDTQYFGPGTRLTVL.

This clonotype was seen many times. The rearrangement uses TRBV11-3 and TRBJ2-1, with D uncertain. Germline V lookup: CDR1 SGHNT, CDR2 YENEEA. The CDR3 runs 13 residues. The V gene lost 1 base and the J gene lost 5 bases, with 6 bases spanning the gap. CDR3 sequence reads: CASSLAGNNEQFF. CDR3 DNA sequence: TGTGCCAGCAGCTTAGCTGGGAACAATGAGCAGTTCTTC. The entire variable domain, with the rest obtained from reference TRBV11-3 and TRBJ2-1, is as follows: EAGVVQSPRYKIIEKKQPVAFWCNPISGHNTLYWYLQNLGQGPELLIRYENEEAVDDSQLPKDRFSAERLKGVDSTLKIQPAELGDSAVYLCASSLAGNNEQFFGPGTRLTVL.

This clonotype showed up many times. CDR3 nucleotide sequence: TGTGCCAGCAGCCCTTCGGCAGGGCTGTATAGCAATCAGCCCCAGCATTTT. Translation gives CASSPSAGLYSNQPQHF. The genes are TRBV7-8 and TRBJ1-5, with D possibly matching TRBD1 (5 bases). The V end was cut by 5 bases, the J end by 0 bases, with 17 bases between. Germline assignment: CDR1 SGHVS and CDR2 FQNEAQ. The CDR3 loop spans 17 amino acids. The full variable domain, its missing parts supplied by reference TRBV7-8 and TRBJ1-5, is GAGVSQSPRYKVAKRGQDVALRCDPISGHVSLFWYQQALGQGPEFLTYFQNEAQLDKSGLPSDRFFAERPEGSVSTLKIQRTQQEDSAVYLCASSPSAGLYSNQPQHFGDGTRLSIL.

The CDR3 DNA reads as TGTGCCAGCAGCTTATGGTCTGGCAATGAGCAGTTCTTC. This codes for CASSLWSGNEQFF. V and J are TRBV11-2 and TRBJ2-1; unclear D gene. Germline values: CDR1 SGHAT, CDR2 FQNNGV. Trimming removed 2 bases at V and 6 bases at J, with 8 bases between. The CDR3 runs to 13 residues.

The rearrangement links TRBV19 to TRBJ2-2, with D perhaps TRBD2 (6 bases). The germline V and J ends were trimmed by 7 bases and 9 bases, with 15 bases remaining between them. The length of the CDR3 is 13 residues. Germline V gene sequence: CDR1 LNHDA, CDR2 SQIVND (reference sequence). The CDR3 region has the DNA TGTGCCAGTACCCGGGGAGGTTCAAGGGAGCTGTTTTTT. Amino acids: CASTRGGSRELFF. The whole variable domain, remainder taken from reference TRBV19 and TRBJ2-2, is DGGITQSPKYLFRKEGQNVTLSCEQNLNHDAMYWYRQDPGQGLRLIYYSQIVNDFQKGDIAEGYSVSREKKESFPLTVTSAQKNPTAFYLCASTRGGSRELFFGEGSRLTVL.

This clonotype was detected a few times. The genes are TRBV6-1 and TRBJ2-3, with TRBD2 as a possible D gene (7 bases). Germline-derived CDR1 and CDR2 are MNHNS and SASEGT. This CDR3 is 18 amino acids long. The V and J ends lost 1 base and 4 bases respectively, with 21 bases between them. CDR3 sequence reads: CASSEGTIPGGVSDTQYF. CDR3 sequence (DNA): TGTGCCAGCAGTGAAGGTACCATCCCGGGGGGCGTCTCAGATACGCAGTATTTT.

The J gene is TRBJ1-5, the V gene TRBV6-5; no firm D call. Germline V gives CDR1 MNHEY, CDR2 SVGAGI. The CDR3 contains 13 residues. V lost 8 bases, J lost 1 base, and 9 bases lay in between. The DNA of the CDR3 is TGTGCCAGCGCGGTGGGAAGCAATCAGCCCCAGCATTTT. Residues: CASAVGSNQPQHF.

This clonotype was found a few times. The V call is TRBV11-2, the J call TRBJ2-1, with TRBD2 matching over 10 bases. Germline V lookup: CDR1 SGHAT, CDR2 FQNNGV. This CDR3 has 16 residues. V dropped 2 bases and J dropped 6; count of bases not matched to a gene: 7. CDR3 nucleotides: TGTGCCAGCAGCTTAAATCTAGCGGGGGTGTTCAATGAGCAGTTCTTC. Translating it yields CASSLNLAGVFNEQFF.

This clonotype has ten or more counts. CDR3 nucleotide sequence: TGTGCCAGCAGTGAACTAGTGGGGGGACAGGGGAAAACTGAAGCTTTCTTT. Its translation: CASSELVGGQGKTEAFF. The chain combines TRBV6-1 with TRBJ1-1, with 10 positions matching TRBD1. The CDR3 totals 17 residues. V gave up 2 bases and J gave up 5 bases; unmatched junction bases: 11. Germline CDR1 and CDR2: MNHNS and SASEGT.

Here the CDR3 DNA reads TGCGCCAGCAGGCTTCACGGGGGGCCCAACAATGAGCAGTTCTTC. As protein: CASRLHGGPNNEQFF. The chain joins TRBV4-1 to TRBJ2-1, with D maybe TRBD2 (7 bases). This CDR3 is built from 15 residues. Germline assignment: CDR1 MGHRA and CDR2 YSYEKL. V was cut by 6 bases and J by 5 bases, with 17 bases left in between.

This clonotype occurred a few times. Here the CDR3 reads CASSSLPGQGIYNEQFF. The CDR3 DNA reads as TGTGCCAGCAGCTCACTCCCGGGACAGGGGATCTACAATGAGCAGTTCTTC. V and J are TRBV7-2 and TRBJ2-1; 10 bases are shared with TRBD1. The trim removed 4 bases at V and 3 bases at J, leaving 9 bases unmatched. This CDR3 has 17 residues. Germline loops: CDR1 SGHTA, CDR2 FQGNSA.

This clonotype came up many times. The V and J genes are TRBV7-9 and TRBJ2-5, with TRBD1 matching 12 bases. V was clipped by 5 bases and J by 4 bases; unmatched bases: 8. The CDR3 extends over 16 amino acids. Per the germline V gene, CDR1 is SEHNR and CDR2 is FQNEAQ (reference sequence). CDR3: CASSDPGQGATETQYF. For the CDR3, the DNA is TGTGCCAGCAGCGATCCGGGACAGGGGGCGACAGAGACCCAGTACTTC.

V gene TRBV27 combines with J gene TRBJ2-4, with D perhaps TRBD1 or TRBD2 (5 bases each). Trimming stripped 1 base from V and 5 bases from J, with 9 bases between. Looked up from germline, CDR1 is MNHEY and CDR2 is SMNVEV (reference sequence). The CDR3 loop spans 14 amino acids. CDR3 nucleotides: TGTGCCAGCAGTTTATTGGGGACGGAAAACATTCAGTACTTC. Translation: CASSLLGTENIQYF.

The V gene is TRBV12-3 or TRBV12-4, the J gene TRBJ2-3, with 8 bases lining up with TRBD1. The trim removed 5 bases at V and 6 bases at J, leaving 7 bases unmatched. The CDR3 runs to 14 residues. The CDR3 loop reads CASSTGGSMDTQYF. The CDR3 DNA reads TGTGCCAGCAGTACAGGGGGATCAATGGATACGCAGTATTTT.